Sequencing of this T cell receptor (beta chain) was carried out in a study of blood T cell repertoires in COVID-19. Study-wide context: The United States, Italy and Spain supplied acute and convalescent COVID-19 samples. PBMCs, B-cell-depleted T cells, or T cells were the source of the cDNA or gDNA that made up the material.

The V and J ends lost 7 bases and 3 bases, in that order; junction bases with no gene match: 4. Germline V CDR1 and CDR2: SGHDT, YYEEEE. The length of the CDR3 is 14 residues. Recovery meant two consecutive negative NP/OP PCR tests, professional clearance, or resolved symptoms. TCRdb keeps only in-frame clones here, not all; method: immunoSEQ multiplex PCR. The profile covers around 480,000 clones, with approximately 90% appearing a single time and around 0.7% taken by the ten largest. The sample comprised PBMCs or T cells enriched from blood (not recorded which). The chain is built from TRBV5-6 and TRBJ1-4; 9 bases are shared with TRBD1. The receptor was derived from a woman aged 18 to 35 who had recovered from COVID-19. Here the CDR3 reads CASAYRGPNEKLFF. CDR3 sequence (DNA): TGTGCCAGCGCTTACAGGGGGCCTAATGAAAAACTGTTTTTT.